What follows are 31 T cell receptor beta chains derived from one specimen sequenced in a study of early T cells in non-severe SARS-CoV-2 infection. MiXCR, applied by TCRdb to the 5' RACE reads, yields one record per CDR3 protein. The data show some 80,000 distinct CDR3 sequences, roughly 12% seen once. The sequencing used whole blood, collected at baseline. These TCRs come from an adult who was a healthcare worker with PCR-confirmed SARS-CoV-2 infection or an uninfected control (not recorded which). The donor label of this sample is uncertain.

The CDR3 sequence is CASRGKGLAGVTTYEQYF. The DNA of the CDR3 is TGTGCCAGCAGGGGAAAGGGACTAGCGGGGGTTACTACCTACGAGCAGTACTTC. V usage is TRBV11-2 and J usage is TRBJ2-7; 14 nucleotides line up with TRBD2. V was clipped by 6 bases and J by 2 bases; unmatched bases: 12. CDR1 and CDR2 from the germline V gene are SGHAT and FQNNGV. The CDR3 length is 18 residues. The full variable domain, with the rest looked up from reference TRBV11-2 and TRBJ2-7, is EAGVAQSPRYKIIEKRQSVAFWCNPISGHATLYWYQQILGQGPKLLIQFQNNGVVDDSQLPKDRFSAERLKGVDSTLKIQPAKLEDSAVYLCASRGKGLAGVTTYEQYFGPGTRLTVT.

J is TRBJ2-1 and V is TRBV4-1, with D possibly matching TRBD2 (6 bases). This CDR3 spans 16 amino acids. Trimming took off 2 bases at V and 9 bases at J, with 20 bases between the two ends. Germline loops: CDR1 MGHRA, CDR2 YSYEKL. The CDR3 protein is CASSQPLTRRGPEQFF. CDR3 bases: TGCGCCAGCAGCCAACCCCTGACTAGACGGGGCCCTGAGCAGTTCTTC.

The chain employs TRBV27 and TRBJ2-3, with 10 bases lining up with TRBD2. CDR3 length: 13 amino acids. Germline V gives CDR1 MNHEY, CDR2 SMNVEV (reference sequence). The trim removed 4 bases at V and 15 bases at J, leaving 10 bases unmatched. CDR3 DNA: TGTGCCAGCAGTTATTCACCACTAGCGGGGCCCTATTTT. Its protein product is CASSYSPLAGPYF.

This clonotype was found a few times. V usage is TRBV7-9 and J usage is TRBJ2-7; D might be TRBD1 or TRBD2, each matching 5 bases. Germline V gives CDR1 SEHNR, CDR2 FQNEAQ (reference sequence). Trimming shortened V by 3 bases and J by 3 bases, and 9 bases separated the two germline ends. This CDR3 has 13 residues. CDR3 in amino acids: CASSFPGHYEQYF. The CDR3 nucleotides are TGTGCCAGCAGCTTCCCGGGGCACTACGAGCAGTACTTC.

This clonotype was seen more than once but under ten times. At one boundary the junction diverges from the germline segment, which might be a read error. The rearrangement uses TRBV5-1 and TRBJ2-5; 13 bases agree with TRBD2. CDR1 and CDR2 (germline): SGHRS, YFSETQ. CDR3 size: 20 residues. The CDR3 DNA sequence: TGCGCCAGCAGCTTGGCCGGGACTAGCGGGACTCTCGGAGCCCAAGGGACCCAGTACTTC. Translating gives CASSLAGTSGTLGAQGTQYF. Together with reference TRBV5-1 and TRBJ2-5, the CDR3 gives the full variable domain: KAGVTQTPRYLIKTRGQQVTLSCSPISGHRSVSWYQQTPGQGLQFLFEYFSETQRNKGNFPGRFSGRQFSNSRSEMNVSTLELGDSALYLCASSLAGTSGTLGAQGTQYFGPGTRLLVL.

Here the CDR3 DNA reads TGTGCCAGCAGCTTAGTTCATCTAGCGGGGGGGCCTTTTACGCAGTATTTT. Translation: CASSLVHLAGGPFTQYF. This chain connects TRBV7-9 to TRBJ2-3; 12 bases are shared with TRBD2. Trimming at V came to 1 base and at J to 8 bases, leaving 10 bases not matched to a gene. This CDR3 comprises 17 residues. In germline, CDR1 is SEHNR, CDR2 FQNEAQ (reference sequence).

The chain has TRBV4-1 and TRBJ2-7, with D possibly being TRBD1 or TRBD2 (6 bases each). There are 15 residues in the CDR3. V lost 1 base, J lost 4 bases, and 14 bases lay in between. In germline, CDR1 is MGHRA, CDR2 YSYEKL. The CDR3 loop is CASSQVLRGQYEQYF. In DNA form, the CDR3 reads TGCGCCAGCAGCCAAGTCCTCCGGGGGCAGTACGAGCAGTACTTC.

This clonotype was seen many times. The chain has TRBV15 and TRBJ2-3; 10 bases line up with TRBD2. Germline V gives CDR1 LNHNV, CDR2 YYDKDF (reference sequence). Trimming took 2 bases from V and 3 from J; bases not matched to a gene: 5. The CDR3 is made up of 16 amino acids. The CDR3 DNA is TGTGCCACCAGCAGACACCTAGCGGGAGCAACAGATACGCAGTATTTT. This translates into CATSRHLAGATDTQYF.

This clonotype appeared a few times. The DNA for the CDR3 is TGTGCCAGCTCACCACGGACGCTTAACTATGGCTACACCTTC. Protein product: CASSPRTLNYGYTF. This chain connects TRBV18 to TRBJ1-2; no clear D gene. V was cut by 1 base and J by 1 base, with 7 bases left in between. Looked up from germline, CDR1 is KGHSH and CDR2 is LQKENI. The CDR3 totals 14 residues.

The genes are TRBV20-1 and TRBJ1-2; TRBD1 is a possible D gene (5 bases). CDR3 length: 12 residues. Germline CDR1 reads DFQATT; CDR2 reads SNEGSKA (reference sequence). The V and J ends lost 6 bases and 5 bases respectively, with 13 bases between them. The chain's CDR3 is CSAGGRGYGYTF. The CDR3 DNA sequence: TGCAGTGCCGGGGGACGGGGATATGGCTACACCTTC.

The chain combines TRBV27 with TRBJ1-1; 7 nucleotides agree with TRBD1. This CDR3 spans 13 amino acids. The trim removed 4 bases at V and 1 base at J, leaving 0 bases unmatched. CDR1 is MNHEY, CDR2 SMNVEV, per germline (reference sequence). CDR3 sequence: CASSWTGNTEAFF. As DNA, the CDR3 is TGTGCCAGCAGTTGGACAGGGAACACTGAAGCTTTCTTT.

This clonotype was seen a handful of times. This chain links TRBV29-1 with TRBJ1-5; TRBD1 is a possible D gene (6 bases). V lost 6 bases and J lost 6, with 15 bases in between. This CDR3 has 13 amino acids. CDR1 is SQVTM, CDR2 ANQGSEA, per germline. CDR3 nucleotides: TGCAGCGTCCGGGGGGGCACAGGTCAGCCCCAGCATTTT. Its translation is CSVRGGTGQPQHF.

The chain recombines TRBV3-1 with TRBJ2-1; weak D call: TRBD1 (6 bases). Trimming took 4 bases from V and 2 from J, leaving 12 bases between them. CDR1 LGHDT and CDR2 YNNKEL come from the germline V gene (reference sequence). CDR3 size: 15 residues. The CDR3 DNA reads as TGTGCCAGCAGCCGCACAGGGCTGGCCTACAATGAGCAGTTCTTC. Translation gives CASSRTGLAYNEQFF.

This clonotype was found a few times. The junction does not match germline at one end; this may be a read error. The CDR3, as DNA: TGTGTCAGCAGCCCAGAGAACGGGGAGCTGTTTTTT. Translation: CVSSPENGELFF. V is TRBV7-3 and J is TRBJ2-2, with unresolved D. From germline, CDR1 is SGHTA and CDR2 FQGTGA. This CDR3 region has 12 residues.

V gene TRBV7-2 combines with J gene TRBJ1-2; D not resolved. The CDR3 has 11 residues. Germline V gene sequence: CDR1 SGHTA, CDR2 FQGNSA. The V gene lost 4 bases and the J gene lost 4 bases, with 4 bases spanning the gap. The CDR3 sequence is CASSWTYGYTF. The CDR3 region has the DNA TGTGCCAGCAGCTGGACCTATGGCTACACCTTC.

This clonotype was detected a few times. This chain links TRBV9 with TRBJ2-4, with D tentatively TRBD2 (7 bases). V lost 10 bases, J lost 1 base, and 12 bases lay in between. This CDR3 region has 13 residues. Germline CDR1 and CDR2: SGDLS and YYNGEE. The CDR3 region is CAPGRGAKNIQYF. DNA for the CDR3: TGTGCCCCGGGGAGGGGGGCCAAAAACATTCAGTACTTC.

There are a few counts of this clonotype. The chain uses TRBV2 and TRBJ2-7, with D hard to call. V shed 5 bases and J shed 6 bases, with 8 bases lying between them. Germline CDR1 and CDR2: SNHLY and FYNNEI. CDR3 size: 11 residues. CDR3 region: CASSPVFEQYF. In DNA form, the CDR3 reads TGTGCCAGCAGTCCCGTGTTCGAGCAGTACTTC.

The chain combines TRBV29-1 with TRBJ1-2, with a possible D match to TRBD1 (5 bases). This CDR3 has 12 residues. V was cut by 4 bases and J by 2 bases, with 8 bases left in between. The germline gives CDR1 SQVTM, CDR2 ANQGSEA. This CDR3 reads CSVGDRNYGYTF. Written as DNA, the CDR3 is TGCAGCGTTGGTGACAGAAACTATGGCTACACCTTC.

The CDR3 loop is CASSYGVSGVYNEQFF. The CDR3 region has the DNA TGTGCCAGCAGTTACGGTGTTAGCGGGGTGTACAATGAGCAGTTCTTC. This sequence joins TRBV6-5 and TRBJ2-1; 8 bases map to TRBD2. The CDR3 extends over 16 amino acids. Germline-derived CDR1 and CDR2 are MNHEY and SVGAGI. V shed 2 bases and J 4 bases; nucleotides not matched to a gene: 7.

This clonotype was observed at least ten times. J is TRBJ2-7 and V is TRBV30; D not certain. The V and J ends lost 2 bases and 2 bases respectively, with 10 bases between them. Germline CDR1 GTSNPN, CDR2 SVGIG (reference sequence). This CDR3 is built from 13 residues. CDR3 protein: CAWSSLPTYEQYF. The CDR3 DNA reads TGTGCCTGGAGTAGTCTTCCTACCTACGAGCAGTACTTC.

This clonotype was observed a few times. The V and J genes are TRBV4-2 and TRBJ1-2; possibly TRBD1 for D (5 bases). The CDR3 totals 14 residues. From germline, CDR1 is LGHNA and CDR2 YNFKEQ. V dropped 3 bases and J dropped 3 bases, with 11 bases sitting between them. The CDR3 bases are TGTGCCAGCAGCCAGGGGACCCTTCACTATGGCTACACCTTC. This encodes CASSQGTLHYGYTF.

The J gene is TRBJ2-5, the V gene TRBV27, with 7 bases identical to TRBD1. Germline V gene lookup returns CDR1 MNHEY and CDR2 SMNVEV (reference sequence). The CDR3 totals 15 residues. Trimming cost V 1 base and J 1 base; bases outside gene matches: 3. CDR3 DNA sequence: TGTGCCAGCAGTTTATTTGGGACAGCCCAAGAGACCCAGTACTTC. This gives the protein CASSLFGTAQETQYF.

This chain joins TRBV20-1 and TRBJ1-5, with D maybe TRBD1 (6 bases). In germline, CDR1 is DFQATT, CDR2 SNEGSKA (reference sequence). The V end was cut by 5 bases, the J end by 6 bases, with 14 bases between. The CDR3 covers 13 residues. The chain's CDR3 is CSAARGGGQPQHF. DNA for the CDR3: TGCAGTGCTGCTAGGGGGGGAGGTCAGCCCCAGCATTTT.

This clonotype came up many times. This chain uses TRBV7-2 with TRBJ2-7, with 7 bases matching TRBD2. Germline values: CDR1 SGHTA, CDR2 FQGNSA. V was clipped by 2 bases and J by 3 bases; unmatched bases: 1. CDR3 length equals 13 residues. CDR3 bases: TGTGCCAGCAGCTTAACGGGGGGCTACGAGCAGTACTTC. It yields the protein CASSLTGGYEQYF.

This clonotype came up a few times. The chain has TRBV6-5 and TRBJ2-1, with TRBD2 matching 7 bases. The CDR3 length is 13 residues. Trimming cost V 7 bases and J 9 bases; bases outside gene matches: 9. The germline V gene encodes CDR1 MNHEY and CDR2 SVGAGI. CDR3 protein: CASIREGGGEQFF. CDR3 in DNA: TGTGCCAGCATACGAGAGGGCGGGGGTGAGCAGTTCTTC.

This clonotype was counted only a few times. The chain uses TRBV10-3 and TRBJ1-2; D remains unclear. Germline V gene sequence: CDR1 ENHRY, CDR2 SYGVKD. V shed 3 bases and J shed 0 bases, with 8 bases lying between them. This CDR3 is built from 14 residues. CDR3 loop: CAISDSISNYGYTF. As DNA, the CDR3 is TGTGCCATCAGTGACAGCATCTCTAACTATGGCTACACCTTC.

This clonotype was counted many times. In nucleotides, the CDR3 is TGTGCCACCCGTTCGGGGGCGCGGGATGACTACACCTTC. This translates into CATRSGARDDYTF. The rearrangement links TRBV25-1 to TRBJ1-2, with D perhaps matching TRBD1 (6 bases). The CDR3 is 13 residues long. Trimming removed 10 bases from V and 10 bases from J, with 22 bases in between. Germline CDR1 and CDR2: MGHDK and SYGVNS.

The rearrangement links TRBV4-2 to TRBJ1-1; D possibly corresponds to TRBD1 (5 bases). The length of the CDR3 is 14 residues. Germline V gene lookup returns CDR1 LGHNA and CDR2 YNFKEQ. V lost 1 base and J 5 bases, leaving 11 bases between the germline ends. The CDR3 nucleotides read TGTGCCAGCAGCCAAGCTATGGGGGAGACTGAAGCTTTCTTT. Translating it yields CASSQAMGETEAFF.

The sample holds many counts of this clonotype. This chain connects TRBV7-2 to TRBJ1-4, with unresolved D. Looked up from germline, CDR1 is SGHTA and CDR2 is FQGNSA. The CDR3 has 16 amino acids. Trimming removed 5 bases from V and 0 bases from J, with 13 bases in between. CDR3 sequence: CASSPQLGATNEKLFF. The DNA for the CDR3 is TGTGCCAGCAGCCCTCAGTTGGGTGCAACTAATGAAAAACTGTTTTTT.

This clonotype was observed many times. The chain recombines TRBV4-3 with TRBJ2-7; D not resolved. CDR3 size: 18 residues. The V and J ends lost 0 bases and 1 base respectively, with 19 bases between them. Germline CDR1 LGHNA, CDR2 YSLEER. In DNA, the CDR3 is TGCGCCAGCAGCCAAGATATCGGGCGGTACGAATGGTCCTACGAGCAGTACTTC. Residues: CASSQDIGRYEWSYEQYF.

V gene TRBV10-3 combines with J gene TRBJ1-2, with a weak D call TRBD1 (5 bases). Germline CDR1 ENHRY, CDR2 SYGVKD. Trimming took off 2 bases at V and 2 bases at J, with 15 bases between the two ends. This CDR3 has 16 amino acids. CDR3 coding DNA: TGTGCCATCAGTGAGCAGGGACGAACTATCAACTATGGCTACACCTTC. Its protein is CAISEQGRTINYGYTF.